The clone carrying this T cell receptor (beta chain) was counted ten times or more. The target antigen is unknown. The data were obtained in a study of T-cell memory formation after mild COVID-19. Whole-study findings and limits: Day 15 to 85 contracting clones showed balanced CD4/CD8; day 15 to 37 expanders favored CD4+.

TCR alpha and TCR beta cDNA libraries with sample barcodes and UMIs came from 5'RACE using constant-segment primers. A single record per CDR3 protein comes from TCRdb applying MiXCR to the 5' RACE reads. The sample includes tens of thousands of distinct CDR3 sequences, over 9.5% of them seen just once. This receptor was taken from a man between 18 and 35 years old who had mild COVID-19 (a few samples of this study predate the infection). Cell type and time point are not known. Source material: PBMCs or a T cell subset sorted from them (not recorded which).

In nucleotides, the CDR3 is TGTGCCAGCAGCCAAGCCCGGGGGGCCTATGGCTACACCTTC. Translated, it gives CASSQARGAYGYTF. This sequence joins TRBV3-1 and TRBJ1-2; D possibly corresponds to TRBD1 (6 bases). CDR3 length: 14 residues. Germline CDR1 is LGHDT and CDR2 is YNNKEL (reference sequence). V lost 1 base to trimming and J lost 4 bases, with 10 bases between them.